This T cell receptor beta chain was observed in a study of T cell changes during pregnancy in multiple sclerosis. The CDR3 covers 15 residues. Trimming left V 4 bases short and J 6 bases short, with 17 bases between. CDR1 SGHRS and CDR2 YFSETQ come from the germline V gene. Here immunoSEQ multiplex PCR was the method, and the copy in TCRdb shows in-frame clones only, minus some. The repertoire holds about 30,000 clones, with around nine tenths as singletons. The specimen comprised CD8+ T cells from peripheral blood mononuclear cells, sampled before pregnancy. The chain links TRBV5-1 to TRBJ2-1; D is perhaps TRBD2 (6 bases). The TCR sequence derives from a female donor with multiple sclerosis, enrolled in a pregnancy study. The CDR3 sequence: CASSRGGDFPNEQFF. CDR3 in DNA: TGCGCCAGCAGCCGGGGCGGGGACTTTCCCAATGAGCAGTTCTTC.